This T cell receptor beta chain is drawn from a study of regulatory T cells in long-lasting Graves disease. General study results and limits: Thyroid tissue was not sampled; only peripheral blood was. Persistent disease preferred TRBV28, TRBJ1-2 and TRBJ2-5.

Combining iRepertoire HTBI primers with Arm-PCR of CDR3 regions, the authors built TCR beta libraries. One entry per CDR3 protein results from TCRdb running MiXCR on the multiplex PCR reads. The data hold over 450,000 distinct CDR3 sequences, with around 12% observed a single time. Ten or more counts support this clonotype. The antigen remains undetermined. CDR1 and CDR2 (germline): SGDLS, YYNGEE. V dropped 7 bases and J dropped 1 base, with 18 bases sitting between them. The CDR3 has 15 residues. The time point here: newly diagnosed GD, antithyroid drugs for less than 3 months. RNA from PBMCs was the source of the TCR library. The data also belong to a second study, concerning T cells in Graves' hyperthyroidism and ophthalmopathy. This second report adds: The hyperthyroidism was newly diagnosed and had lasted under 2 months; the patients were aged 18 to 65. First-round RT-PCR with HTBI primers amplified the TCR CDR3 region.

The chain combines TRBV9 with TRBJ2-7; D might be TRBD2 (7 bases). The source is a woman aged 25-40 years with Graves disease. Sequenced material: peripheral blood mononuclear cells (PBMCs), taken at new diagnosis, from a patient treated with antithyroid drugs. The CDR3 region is CASSRGGRGSYEQYF. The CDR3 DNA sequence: TGTGCCAGCTCAAGGGGAGGGAGGGGGTCCTACGAGCAGTACTTC.